This T cell receptor beta chain was found in a study of a mutant IDH1 vaccine in newly diagnosed glioma. V lost 2 bases to trimming and J lost 6 bases, with 9 bases between them. CDR1 KGHSH and CDR2 LQKENI come from the germline V gene. The CDR3 runs 13 residues. Repertoires were generated with immunoSEQ multiplex PCR, while TCRdb's copy carries only in-frame clones and drops some. The data hold around 40,000 clones, with 70% to 90% observed a single time. Time point denoted: week 5, during vaccination. Vaccine doses each comprised 300 ug of mutant IDH1 20-mer peptide, with topical imiquimod. With regard to this clone: The antigen is not known.

The sample was PBMCs, taken from a glioma patient whose treatment included an IDH1 peptide vaccine. The chain combines TRBV18 with TRBJ2-3; D perhaps matches TRBD2 (6 bases). This receptor was obtained from a man aged 40-49 years with glioma. The chain's CDR3 is CASSPGAGDTQYF. The DNA of the CDR3 is TGTGCCAGCTCACCAGGTGCGGGGGATACGCAGTATTTT.